The 26 T cell receptor beta chains presented below share a single source sample, sequenced in a study of PD-1 blockade in classical Hodgkin lymphoma. Repertoires were generated with immunoSEQ multiplex PCR, while TCRdb's copy carries only in-frame clones and drops some. Seen here are approximately 45,000 clones, 66% observed once, and the top ten hold about 3.1%. Time point specified: cycle 4 day 1 (C4D1), after less than 7 weeks of nivolumab. Relapse was seen in all patients after autologous stem cell transplantation, and brentuximab vedotin exposure was variable. The sequenced sample was peripheral blood mononuclear cells (PBMCs), obtained before the fourth cycle of nivolumab. The origin of the receptors is a human donor with classical Hodgkin lymphoma.

The chain joins TRBV4-2 to TRBJ2-5; a possible D gene is TRBD1 (5 bases). Germline V lookup: CDR1 LGHNA, CDR2 YNFKEQ. Trimming took off 1 base at V and 2 bases at J, with 14 bases between the two ends. The CDR3 sequence is 16 residues long. The CDR3 here is CASSQVTGRWQETQYF. CDR3 nucleotides: TGTGCCAGCAGCCAAGTAACAGGAAGATGGCAAGAGACCCAGTACTTC.

This clone has a single count. The V and J genes are TRBV10-3 and TRBJ2-7; D ambiguous. Germline values: CDR1 ENHRY, CDR2 SYGVKD. CDR3 length: 13 amino acids. The V end was cut by 2 bases, the J end by 5 bases, with 10 bases between. The CDR3 nucleotides read TGTGCCATCAGTGAGGCGTATTCGGACGAGCAGTACTTC. Its protein product is CAISEAYSDEQYF.

This chain connects TRBV19 to TRBJ2-6; perhaps D is TRBD1 or TRBD2 (6 bases each). The V and J ends lost 6 bases and 4 bases respectively, with 13 bases between them. Germline V CDR1 and CDR2: LNHDA, SQIVND (reference sequence). The CDR3 consists of 15 residues. The CDR3 region has the DNA TGTGCCAGTAGCCGAGGGGGGCCCGGGGCCAACGTCCTGACTTTC. Encoded protein: CASSRGGPGANVLTF. Based on the CDR3 plus reference TRBV19 and TRBJ2-6, the full variable domain is DGGITQSPKYLFRKEGQNVTLSCEQNLNHDAMYWYRQDPGQGLRLIYYSQIVNDFQKGDIAEGYSVSREKKESFPLTVTSAQKNPTAFYLCASSRGGPGANVLTFGAGSRLTVL.

The gene calls are TRBV5-4 and TRBJ1-6; 7 bases align to TRBD1. This CDR3 has 14 amino acids. Germline V gives CDR1 SGHNT, CDR2 YYREEE (reference sequence). J lost 8 bases, V lost 5 bases, and 7 bases had no gene match. The CDR3 DNA sequence: TGTGCCAGCAGTAACATTCAGGGGGATTCACCCCTCCACTTT. Translation: CASSNIQGDSPLHF.

The rearrangement links TRBV28 to TRBJ2-2, with a tentative D call TRBD1 (5 bases). Trimming took 8 bases from V and 1 from J, leaving 14 bases between them. Germline CDR1 reads MDHEN; CDR2 reads SYDVKM. The CDR3 loop spans 15 amino acids. The CDR3 region has the DNA TGTGCCAGCCTTAGGACATGGGGGAACACCGGGGAGCTGTTTTTT. Translating it yields CASLRTWGNTGELFF.

The rearrangement links TRBV6-5 to TRBJ1-2, with D hard to call. The CDR3 loop spans 13 amino acids. Trimming left V 2 bases short and J 5 bases short, with 9 bases between. The germline CDR1 and CDR2 sequences are MNHEY and SVGAGI. The CDR3 DNA sequence: TGTGCCAGCAGTTACGGGCCAGTATATGGCTACACCTTC. It specifies CASSYGPVYGYTF.

The rearrangement uses TRBV5-4 and TRBJ2-6, with no clear D. V was pared by 7 bases and J by 0 bases, with 17 bases between. Germline V lookup: CDR1 SGHNT, CDR2 YYREEE (reference sequence). This CDR3 comprises 17 residues. CDR3: CASGGGVSLSGANVLTF. CDR3 in DNA: TGTGCCAGCGGCGGTGGGGTCAGCCTCTCTGGGGCCAACGTCCTGACTTTC.

V gene TRBV4-3 combines with J gene TRBJ2-7; tentatively, D is TRBD1 (6 bases). Germline CDR1 and CDR2: LGHNA and YSLEER. CDR3 length: 15 amino acids. V shed 2 bases and J shed 5 bases, with 16 bases lying between them. CDR3 sequence (DNA): TGCGCCAGCAGCCAAAACAATCGGGACACCAACGAGCAGTACTTC. Its translation is CASSQNNRDTNEQYF.

V gene TRBV27 combines with J gene TRBJ2-7; 11 bases are shared with TRBD2. The germline V gene has CDR1 MNHEY and CDR2 SMNVEV (reference sequence). This CDR3 has 14 residues. After removal of 3 bases from V and 4 bases from J, the junction contained 2 bases not matched to a gene. CDR3 sequence (DNA): TGTGCCAGCAGTTTGGTAGCGGGAGGGTACGAGCAGTACTTC. It yields the protein CASSLVAGGYEQYF.

This clone was detected once. The chain recombines TRBV30 with TRBJ2-7; 13 nucleotides agree with TRBD2. Germline CDR1 and CDR2: GTSNPN and SVGIG (reference sequence). This CDR3 is built from 15 residues. V shed 2 bases, J shed 6 bases, and the junction held 7 bases outside the gene matches. The CDR3 bases are TGTGCCTGGAGTTGGACTAGCGGGGGCTCCGGCGAGCAGTACTTC. Translation gives CAWSWTSGGSGEQYF.

The sample holds a few counts of this clone. V is TRBV5-8 and J is TRBJ1-1; 9 bases are shared with TRBD1. Germline V gene sequence: CDR1 SGHTS, CDR2 YDEGEE. The trim removed 4 bases at V and 3 bases at J, leaving 7 bases unmatched. The CDR3 has 15 residues. Here the CDR3 DNA reads TGTGCCAGCAGCCCCGGGACAGGGTATGACACTGAAGCTTTCTTT. Amino acids: CASSPGTGYDTEAFF. The variable domain in full, with the rest retrieved from reference TRBV5-8 and TRBJ1-1, is EAGVTQSPTHLIKTRGQQATLRCSPISGHTSVYWYQQALGLGLQFLLWYDEGEERNRGNFPPRFSGRQFPNYSSELNVNALELEDSALYLCASSPGTGYDTEAFFGQGTRLTVV.

The rearrangement uses TRBV4-3 and TRBJ2-3; D unresolved. This CDR3 is 14 amino acids long. Per the germline V gene, CDR1 is LGHNA and CDR2 is YSLEER. Trimming left V 0 bases short and J 0 bases short, with 4 bases between. This CDR3 is CASSQDRSTDTQYF. CDR3 coding DNA: TGCGCCAGCAGCCAAGATCGGAGCACAGATACGCAGTATTTT.

This rearrangement joins TRBV10-3 to TRBJ2-7; a possible D gene is TRBD2 (5 bases). This CDR3 comprises 14 residues. Germline V gene data show CDR1 as ENHRY and CDR2 as SYGVKD. Deletions cut 6 bases from V and 2 bases from J, with 14 bases between. The CDR3 DNA follows: TGTGCCATCAGGGACTCGAGGGCCACCTACGAGCAGTACTTC. It is translated as CAIRDSRATYEQYF.

This chain links TRBV30 with TRBJ1-3, with D unresolved. The V end was cut by 2 bases, the J end by 4 bases, with 27 bases between. CDR3 length: 19 residues. Germline lookup yields CDR1 GTSNPN and CDR2 SVGIG (reference sequence). The CDR3 sequence is CAWSTKGRSTVFGGNTIYF. In DNA form, the CDR3 reads TGTGCCTGGAGTACGAAAGGAAGGTCGACGGTTTTTGGAGGAAACACCATATATTTT.

This chain uses TRBV19 with TRBJ2-3, with a weak D call TRBD1 (5 bases). V was pared by 3 bases and J by 3 bases, with 10 bases between. CDR3 length: 14 residues. Germline loops: CDR1 LNHDA, CDR2 SQIVND (reference sequence). In DNA, the CDR3 is TGTGCCAGTAGTATGCACAGGTCAACAGATACGCAGTATTTT. It specifies CASSMHRSTDTQYF.

The chain combines TRBV5-4 with TRBJ2-3, with unresolved D. The germline CDR1 and CDR2 sequences are SGHNT and YYREEE (reference sequence). CDR3 size: 15 residues. Trimming removed 1 base from V and 2 bases from J, with 11 bases in between. The CDR3 nucleotides read TGTGCCAGCAGCTTGACCCCGAAAACCACAGATACGCAGTATTTT. Amino acid sequence: CASSLTPKTTDTQYF.

The J gene is TRBJ2-1, the V gene TRBV5-6; 14 nucleotides align to TRBD2. Germline CDR1 and CDR2: SGHDT and YYEEEE. The V segment lost 4 bases and the J segment 15 bases; nucleotides outside the gene matches: 6. CDR3 length: 13 residues. DNA of the CDR3: TGTGCCAGCAGCAAGGGACTAGCGGGAGTACTGTTCTTC. Its translation is CASSKGLAGVLFF.

The chain has TRBV7-9 and TRBJ1-1; D is ambiguous. Looked up from germline, CDR1 is SEHNR and CDR2 is FQNEAQ (reference sequence). The V and J ends lost 3 bases and 5 bases respectively, with 10 bases between them. CDR3 size: 13 residues. CDR3 amino acids: CASSFPRRTEAFF. The CDR3 nucleotides are TGTGCCAGCAGCTTCCCAAGGAGGACTGAAGCTTTCTTT.

This clone has a handful of counts. The rearrangement uses TRBV4-3 and TRBJ2-1; D is tentatively TRBD1 or TRBD2 (6 bases each). The CDR3 has 16 amino acids. The germline V gene has CDR1 LGHNA and CDR2 YSLEER. The V gene lost 4 bases and the J gene lost 3 bases, with 16 bases spanning the gap. In DNA form, the CDR3 reads TGCGCCAGCAGCCTTCGACCGGGGGCACTCTACAATGAGCAGTTCTTC. Protein product: CASSLRPGALYNEQFF.

This chain links TRBV28 with TRBJ1-4, with D possibly being TRBD1 (5 bases). With 8 bases removed from V and 3 bases from J, the gap between germline ends came to 16 bases. The germline gives CDR1 MDHEN, CDR2 SYDVKM. The CDR3 covers 15 residues. The CDR3 loop is CASGGGGIPNEKLFF. The DNA of the CDR3 is TGTGCCAGCGGGGGGGGAGGCATCCCTAATGAAAAACTGTTTTTT.

This chain connects TRBV19 to TRBJ2-5; TRBD1 matches 7 bases. The CDR3 runs 14 residues. From germline, CDR1 is LNHDA and CDR2 SQIVND (reference sequence). Trimming cost V 6 bases and J 9 bases; bases outside gene matches: 13. Written as DNA, the CDR3 is TGTGCCAGTAGGCCCGGGACAGACTATTACCCCCAGTACTTC. It is translated as CASRPGTDYYPQYF.

The rearrangement links TRBV6-1 to TRBJ1-1; unclear D gene. The CDR3 consists of 13 residues. Germline loops: CDR1 MNHNS, CDR2 SASEGT. Trimming stripped 4 bases from V and 1 base from J, with 7 bases between. The DNA for the CDR3 is TGTGCCAGCAGTGTTCCAGGGAACACTGAAGCTTTCTTT. Residues: CASSVPGNTEAFF.

This chain connects TRBV6-5 to TRBJ2-1; no reliable D call. Trimming shortened V by 6 bases and J by 0 bases, and 9 bases separated the two germline ends. The CDR3 consists of 14 residues. The germline gives CDR1 MNHEY, CDR2 SVGAGI. The CDR3 is CASSSWGSYNEQFF. The CDR3, as DNA: TGTGCCAGCAGCTCATGGGGCTCCTACAATGAGCAGTTCTTC.

The chain couples TRBV9 to TRBJ1-1; D uncertain. The CDR3 extends over 17 amino acids. Germline-derived CDR1 and CDR2 are SGDLS and YYNGEE. Trimming shortened V by 3 bases and J by 5 bases, and 23 bases separated the two germline ends. DNA of the CDR3: TGTGCCAGCAGCGAAACCTCCTTCAAGGCTGGTGGAACTGAAGCTTTCTTT. Translated: CASSETSFKAGGTEAFF.

The chain couples TRBV28 to TRBJ2-3; D unclear. Germline V lookup: CDR1 MDHEN, CDR2 SYDVKM. Deletions cut 2 bases from V and 1 base from J, with 13 bases between. This CDR3 is 16 amino acids long. The CDR3 region is CASSLIWFGGTDTQYF. The DNA for the CDR3 is TGTGCCAGCAGTTTAATTTGGTTTGGAGGCACAGATACGCAGTATTTT.

V gene TRBV19 combines with J gene TRBJ2-2; possibly TRBD2 for D (6 bases). Trimming removed 1 base at V and 7 bases at J, with 13 bases between. The CDR3 contains 15 residues. Germline V gene sequence: CDR1 LNHDA, CDR2 SQIVND (reference sequence). The chain's CDR3 is CASSIVIVGGGELFF. The CDR3 DNA reads as TGTGCCAGTAGTATAGTGATCGTCGGGGGCGGGGAGCTGTTTTTT.